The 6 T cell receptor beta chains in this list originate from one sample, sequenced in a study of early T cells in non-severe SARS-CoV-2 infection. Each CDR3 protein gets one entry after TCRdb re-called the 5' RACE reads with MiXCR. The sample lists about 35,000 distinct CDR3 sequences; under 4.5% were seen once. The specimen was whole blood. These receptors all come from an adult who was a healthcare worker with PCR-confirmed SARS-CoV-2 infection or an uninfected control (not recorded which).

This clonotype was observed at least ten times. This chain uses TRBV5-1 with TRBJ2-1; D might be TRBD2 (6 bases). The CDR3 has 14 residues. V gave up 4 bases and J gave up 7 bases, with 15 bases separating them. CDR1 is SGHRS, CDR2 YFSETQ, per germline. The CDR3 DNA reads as TGCGCCAGCAGCCTGTCGGAAGGGAGGAATGAGCAGTTCTTC. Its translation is CASSLSEGRNEQFF. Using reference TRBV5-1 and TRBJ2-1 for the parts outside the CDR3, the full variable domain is KAGVTQTPRYLIKTRGQQVTLSCSPISGHRSVSWYQQTPGQGLQFLFEYFSETQRNKGNFPGRFSGRQFSNSRSEMNVSTLELGDSALYLCASSLSEGRNEQFFGPGTRLTVL.

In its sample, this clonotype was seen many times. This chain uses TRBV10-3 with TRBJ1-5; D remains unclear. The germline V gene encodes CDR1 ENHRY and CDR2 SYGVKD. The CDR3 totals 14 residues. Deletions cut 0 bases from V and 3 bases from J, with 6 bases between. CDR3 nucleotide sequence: TGTGCCATCAGTGAGTCGTGGGACAATCAGCCCCAGCATTTT. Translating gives CAISESWDNQPQHF.

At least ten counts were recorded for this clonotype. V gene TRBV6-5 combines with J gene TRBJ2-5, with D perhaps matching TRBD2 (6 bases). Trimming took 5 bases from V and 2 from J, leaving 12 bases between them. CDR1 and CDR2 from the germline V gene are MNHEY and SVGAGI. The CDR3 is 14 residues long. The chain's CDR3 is CASSNRDFQETQYF. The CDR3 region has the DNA TGTGCCAGCAGTAACCGGGACTTTCAAGAGACCCAGTACTTC.

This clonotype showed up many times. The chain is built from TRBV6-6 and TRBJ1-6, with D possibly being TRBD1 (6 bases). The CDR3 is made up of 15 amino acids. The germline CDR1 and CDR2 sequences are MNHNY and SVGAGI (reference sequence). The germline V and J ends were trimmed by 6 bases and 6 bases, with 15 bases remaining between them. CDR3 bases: TGTGCCAGCAGCCTGACAGGACTAACTAATTCACCCCTCCACTTT. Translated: CASSLTGLTNSPLHF.

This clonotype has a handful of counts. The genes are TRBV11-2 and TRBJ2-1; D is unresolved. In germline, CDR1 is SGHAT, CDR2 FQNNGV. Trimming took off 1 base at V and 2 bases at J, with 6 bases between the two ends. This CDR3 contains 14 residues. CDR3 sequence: CASSLGGPYNEQFF. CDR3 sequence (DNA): TGTGCCAGCAGCTTAGGTGGGCCCTACAATGAGCAGTTCTTC.

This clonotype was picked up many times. Written as DNA, the CDR3 is TGTGCCAGCAGCCCCACAGGCACTGAAGCTTTCTTT. Its translation: CASSPTGTEAFF. The gene calls are TRBV6-5 and TRBJ1-1, with D perhaps TRBD1 (5 bases). With 6 bases removed from V and 4 bases from J, the gap between germline ends came to 9 bases. This CDR3 comprises 12 residues. CDR1 and CDR2 (germline): MNHEY, SVGAGI.